The TCR beta chain under discussion was sequenced for a study of blood T cell repertoires in COVID-19. As for the study in general: From the United States, Italy and Spain came samples of acute and convalescent COVID-19. T cells, B-cell-depleted T cells, or PBMCs supplied cDNA or gDNA.

In the authors' workflow: Nucleated cell counts were estimated from reference gene primer amplification. Using immunoSEQ multiplex PCR, the repertoire was profiled, and TCRdb retains in-frame clones only, with some absent. V and J calls and clone size come straight from that table; D and trimming were deduced from the DNA. The sample lists 25,000 to 35,000 clones; approximately 85% were seen once. The Seattle patients joined while their infection was active and were tracked longitudinally afterward. Germline loops: CDR1 MNHEY, CDR2 SVGAGI. The CDR3 runs 15 residues. This sequence was found in a man aged 55 to 70 with COVID-19, enrolled during active disease. This rearrangement joins TRBV6-5 to TRBJ1-6, with TRBD1 matching over 9 bases. Sequencing used peripheral blood. For the CDR3, the DNA is TGTGTTACGACCTCTTGGGGACAGGGTAATTCACCCCTCCACTTT. Residues: CVTTSWGQGNSPLHF.